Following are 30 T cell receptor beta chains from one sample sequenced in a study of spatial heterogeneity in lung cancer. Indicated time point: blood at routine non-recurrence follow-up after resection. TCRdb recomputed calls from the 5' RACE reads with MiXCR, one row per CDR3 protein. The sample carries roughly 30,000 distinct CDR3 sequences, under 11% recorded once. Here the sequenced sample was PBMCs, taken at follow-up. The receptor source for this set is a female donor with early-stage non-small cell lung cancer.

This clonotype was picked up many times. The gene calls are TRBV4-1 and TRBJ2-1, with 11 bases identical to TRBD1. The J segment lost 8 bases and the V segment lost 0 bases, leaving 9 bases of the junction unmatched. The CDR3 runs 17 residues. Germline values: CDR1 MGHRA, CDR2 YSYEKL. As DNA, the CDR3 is TGCGCCAGCAGCCAAGATACGGGACAGGGGGGTGCGGATGAGCAGTTCTTC. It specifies CASSQDTGQGGADEQFF.

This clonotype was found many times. The CDR3 sequence: CASSPVGPDPTYNEQFF. CDR3 nucleotides: TGTGCCAGCAGCCCCGTTGGGCCCGACCCCACCTACAATGAGCAGTTCTTC. The chain has TRBV21-1 and TRBJ2-1; the table's D gene call, TRBD2, was not cross checked with the DNA. TRBV21-1 is deemed a pseudogene. This CDR3 contains 17 residues.

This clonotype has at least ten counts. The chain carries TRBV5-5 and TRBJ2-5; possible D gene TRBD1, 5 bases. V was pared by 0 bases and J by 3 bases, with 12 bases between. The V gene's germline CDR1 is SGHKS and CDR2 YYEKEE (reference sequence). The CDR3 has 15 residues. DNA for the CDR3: TGTGCCAGCAGCTTGGTCGCTCGCAGGGAAGAGACCCAGTACTTC. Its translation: CASSLVARREETQYF. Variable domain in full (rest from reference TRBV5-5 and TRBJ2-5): DAGVTQSPTHLIKTRGQQVTLRCSPISGHKSVSWYQQVLGQGPQFIFQYYEKEERGRGNFPDRFSARQFPNYSSELNVNALLLGDSALYLCASSLVARREETQYFGPGTRLLVL.

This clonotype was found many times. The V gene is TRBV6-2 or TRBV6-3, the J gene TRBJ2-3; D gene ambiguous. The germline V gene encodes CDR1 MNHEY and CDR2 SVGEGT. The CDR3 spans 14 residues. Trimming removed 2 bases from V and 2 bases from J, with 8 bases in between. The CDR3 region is CASSYAEATDTQYF. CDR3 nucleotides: TGTGCCAGCAGTTACGCCGAGGCCACAGATACGCAGTATTTT.

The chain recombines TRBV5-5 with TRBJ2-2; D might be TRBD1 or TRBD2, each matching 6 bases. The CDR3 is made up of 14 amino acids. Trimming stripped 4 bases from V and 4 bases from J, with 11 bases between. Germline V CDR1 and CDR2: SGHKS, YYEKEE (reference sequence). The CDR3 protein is CASSRGTSTGELFF. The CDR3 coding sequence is TGTGCCAGCAGCCGCGGGACATCCACCGGGGAGCTGTTTTTT. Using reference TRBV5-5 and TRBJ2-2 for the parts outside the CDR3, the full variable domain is DAGVTQSPTHLIKTRGQQVTLRCSPISGHKSVSWYQQVLGQGPQFIFQYYEKEERGRGNFPDRFSARQFPNYSSELNVNALLLGDSALYLCASSRGTSTGELFFGEGSRLTVL.

The CDR3 DNA is TGTGCCAGCAGCTTAGGGACAGGGCTTAACTATGGCTACACCTTC. It codes for CASSLGTGLNYGYTF. V is TRBV7-2 and J is TRBJ1-2; 8 nucleotides align to TRBD1. V dropped 1 base and J dropped 1; count of bases not matched to a gene: 2. The germline gives CDR1 SGHTA, CDR2 FQGNSA. CDR3 length: 15 residues.

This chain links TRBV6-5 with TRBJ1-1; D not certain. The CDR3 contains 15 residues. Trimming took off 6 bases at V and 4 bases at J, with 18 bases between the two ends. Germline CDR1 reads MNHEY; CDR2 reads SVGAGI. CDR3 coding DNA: TGTGCCAGCAGAGCACCGGGAAATAAGATCACTGAAGCTTTCTTT. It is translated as CASRAPGNKITEAFF.

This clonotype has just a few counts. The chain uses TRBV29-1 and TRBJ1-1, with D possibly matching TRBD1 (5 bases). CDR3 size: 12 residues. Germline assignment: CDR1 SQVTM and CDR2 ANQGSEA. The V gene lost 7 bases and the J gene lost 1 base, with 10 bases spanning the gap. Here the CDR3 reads CSAGLQNTEAFF. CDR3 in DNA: TGCAGCGCGGGACTCCAGAACACTGAAGCTTTCTTT.

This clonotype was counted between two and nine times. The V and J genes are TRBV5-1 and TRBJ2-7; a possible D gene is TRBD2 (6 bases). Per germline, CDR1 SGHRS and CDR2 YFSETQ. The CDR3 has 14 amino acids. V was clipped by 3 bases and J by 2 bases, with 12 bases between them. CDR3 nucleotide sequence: TGCGCCAGCAGCTCCGGGACTGCCGCCTACGAGCAGTACTTC. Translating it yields CASSSGTAAYEQYF.

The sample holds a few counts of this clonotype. Written as DNA, the CDR3 is TGCAGTGCTAGTCGGGGGGATGGCTACACCTTC. Translated: CSASRGDGYTF. The rearrangement uses TRBV20-1 and TRBJ1-2; a possible D gene is TRBD1 (5 bases). Per germline, CDR1 DFQATT and CDR2 SNEGSKA (reference sequence). Trimming removed 3 bases from V and 6 bases from J, with 8 bases in between. The CDR3 runs 11 residues.

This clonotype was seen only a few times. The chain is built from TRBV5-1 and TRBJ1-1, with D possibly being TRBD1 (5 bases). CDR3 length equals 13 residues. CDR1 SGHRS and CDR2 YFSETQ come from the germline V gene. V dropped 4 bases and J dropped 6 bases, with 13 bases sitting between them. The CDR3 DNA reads TGCGCCAGCAGCCCGGGGGGTTATTCTGAAGCTTTCTTT. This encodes CASSPGGYSEAFF.

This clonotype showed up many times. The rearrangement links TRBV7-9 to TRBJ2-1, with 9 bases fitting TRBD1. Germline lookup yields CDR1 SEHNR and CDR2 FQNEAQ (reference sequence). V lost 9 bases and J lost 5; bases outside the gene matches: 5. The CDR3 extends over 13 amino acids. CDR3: CARQGAEDNEQFF. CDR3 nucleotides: TGTGCCAGACAGGGGGCGGAAGACAATGAGCAGTTCTTC.

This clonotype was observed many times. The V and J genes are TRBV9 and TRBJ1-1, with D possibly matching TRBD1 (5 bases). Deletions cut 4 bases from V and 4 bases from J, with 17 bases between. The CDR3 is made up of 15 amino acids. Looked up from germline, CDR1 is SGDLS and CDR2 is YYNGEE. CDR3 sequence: CASSPPAGASTEAFF. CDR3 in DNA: TGTGCCAGCAGCCCCCCCGCCGGGGCTAGCACTGAAGCTTTCTTT.

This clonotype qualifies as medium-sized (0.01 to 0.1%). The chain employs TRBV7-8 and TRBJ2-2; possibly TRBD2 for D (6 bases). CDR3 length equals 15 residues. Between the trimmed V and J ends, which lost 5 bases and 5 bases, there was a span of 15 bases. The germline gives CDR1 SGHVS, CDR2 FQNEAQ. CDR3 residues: CASSAITGRTGELFF. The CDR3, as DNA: TGTGCCAGCAGCGCCATCACGGGGAGGACCGGGGAGCTGTTTTTT.

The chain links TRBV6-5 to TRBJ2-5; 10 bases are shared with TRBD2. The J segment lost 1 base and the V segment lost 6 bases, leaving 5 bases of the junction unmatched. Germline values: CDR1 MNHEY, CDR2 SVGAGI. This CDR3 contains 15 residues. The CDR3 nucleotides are TGTGCCAGCAGGCGTAGCGGGGGGTCCCAAGAGACCCAGTACTTC. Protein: CASRRSGGSQETQYF.

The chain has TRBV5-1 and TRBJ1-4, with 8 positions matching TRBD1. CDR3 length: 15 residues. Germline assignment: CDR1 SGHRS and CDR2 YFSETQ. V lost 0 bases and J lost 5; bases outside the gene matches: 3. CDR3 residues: CASSLDTGGNEKLFF. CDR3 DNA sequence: TGCGCCAGCAGCTTGGATACAGGGGGAAATGAAAAACTGTTTTTT.

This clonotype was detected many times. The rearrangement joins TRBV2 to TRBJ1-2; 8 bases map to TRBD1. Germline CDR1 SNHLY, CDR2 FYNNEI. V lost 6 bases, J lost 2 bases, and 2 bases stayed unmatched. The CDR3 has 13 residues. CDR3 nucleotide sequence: TGTGCCAGCAGAACAGGGGGGAACTATGGCTACACCTTC. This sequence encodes CASRTGGNYGYTF. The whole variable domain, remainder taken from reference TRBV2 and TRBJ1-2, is EPEVTQTPSHQVTQMGQEVILRCVPISNHLYFYWYRQILGQKVEFLVSFYNNEISEKSEIFDDQFSVERPDGSNFTLKIRSTKLEDSAMYFCASRTGGNYGYTFGSGTRLTVV.

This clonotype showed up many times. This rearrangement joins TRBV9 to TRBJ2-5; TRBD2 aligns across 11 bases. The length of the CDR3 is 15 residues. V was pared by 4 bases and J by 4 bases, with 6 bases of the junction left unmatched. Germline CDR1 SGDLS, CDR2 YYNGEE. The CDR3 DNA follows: TGTGCCAGCAGCCCTTGGACTAGCGGGCCAGAGACCCAGTACTTC. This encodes CASSPWTSGPETQYF.

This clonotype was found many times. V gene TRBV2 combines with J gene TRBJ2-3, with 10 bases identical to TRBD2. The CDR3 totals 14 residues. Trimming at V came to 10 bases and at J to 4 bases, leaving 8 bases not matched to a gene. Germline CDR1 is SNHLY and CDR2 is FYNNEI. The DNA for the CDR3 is TGTGCCACCGGAGGTACTAGCGGGGCAGATACGCAGTATTTT. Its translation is CATGGTSGADTQYF.

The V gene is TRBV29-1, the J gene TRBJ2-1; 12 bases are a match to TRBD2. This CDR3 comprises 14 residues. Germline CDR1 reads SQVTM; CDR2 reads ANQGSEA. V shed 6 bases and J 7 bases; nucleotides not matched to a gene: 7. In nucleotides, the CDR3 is TGCAGCGTCCTCAGGACTAGCGGGGTTAATGAGCAGTTCTTC. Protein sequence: CSVLRTSGVNEQFF.

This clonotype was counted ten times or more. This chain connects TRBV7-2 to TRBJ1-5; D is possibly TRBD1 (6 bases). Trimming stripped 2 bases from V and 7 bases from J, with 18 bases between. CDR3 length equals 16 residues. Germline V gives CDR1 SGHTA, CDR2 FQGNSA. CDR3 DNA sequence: TGTGCCAGCAGCTTAAGGCCGGGGGCGCCCCACCAGCCCCAGCATTTT. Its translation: CASSLRPGAPHQPQHF. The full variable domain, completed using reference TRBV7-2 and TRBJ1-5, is GAGVSQSPSNKVTEKGKDVELRCDPISGHTALYWYRQSLGQGLEFLIYFQGNSAPDKSGLPSDRFSAERTGGSVSTLTIQRTQQEDSAVYLCASSLRPGAPHQPQHFGDGTRLSIL.

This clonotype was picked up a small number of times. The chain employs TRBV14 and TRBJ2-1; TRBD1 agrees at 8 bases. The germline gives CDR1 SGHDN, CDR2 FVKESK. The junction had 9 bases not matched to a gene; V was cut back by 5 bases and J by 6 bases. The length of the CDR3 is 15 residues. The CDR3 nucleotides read TGTGCCAGCAGCTCATCAGGGGGCGCGGGCAATGAGCAGTTCTTC. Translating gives CASSSSGGAGNEQFF.

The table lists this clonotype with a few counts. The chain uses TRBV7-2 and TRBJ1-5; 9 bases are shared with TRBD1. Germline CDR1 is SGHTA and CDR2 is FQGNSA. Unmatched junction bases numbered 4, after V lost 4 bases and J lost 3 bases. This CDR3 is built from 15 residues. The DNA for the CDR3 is TGTGCCAGCAGCTACACAGGGGGCTACAATCAGCCCCAGCATTTT. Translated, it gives CASSYTGGYNQPQHF.

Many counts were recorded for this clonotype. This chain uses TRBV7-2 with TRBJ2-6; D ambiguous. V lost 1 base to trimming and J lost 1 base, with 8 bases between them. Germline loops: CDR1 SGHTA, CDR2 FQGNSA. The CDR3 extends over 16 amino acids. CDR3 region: CASSLGVVSGANVLTF. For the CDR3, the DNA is TGTGCCAGCAGCTTAGGTGTCGTGTCTGGGGCCAACGTCCTGACTTTC.

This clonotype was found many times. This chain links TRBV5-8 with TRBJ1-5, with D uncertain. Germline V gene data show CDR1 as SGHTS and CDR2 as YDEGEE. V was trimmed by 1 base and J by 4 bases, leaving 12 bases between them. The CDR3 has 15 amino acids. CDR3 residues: CASSLSRRVNQPQHF. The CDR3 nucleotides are TGTGCCAGCAGCTTGTCTCGTCGGGTAAATCAGCCCCAGCATTTT.

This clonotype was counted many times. CDR3 nucleotide sequence: TGTGCCAGCACCCCCCCGGGACAGAGAGCCTTTAGCAATCAGCCCCAGCATTTT. Its translation: CASTPPGQRAFSNQPQHF. This chain connects TRBV28 to TRBJ1-5; 7 bases agree with TRBD1. The junction had 15 bases not matched to a gene; V was cut back by 7 bases and J by 0 bases. CDR1 is MDHEN, CDR2 SYDVKM, per germline. This CDR3 comprises 18 residues.

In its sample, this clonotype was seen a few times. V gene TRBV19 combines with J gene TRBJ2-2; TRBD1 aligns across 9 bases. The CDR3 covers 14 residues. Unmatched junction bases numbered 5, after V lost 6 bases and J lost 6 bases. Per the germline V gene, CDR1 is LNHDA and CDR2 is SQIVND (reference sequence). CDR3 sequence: CASRGTGYAGELFF. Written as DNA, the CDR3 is TGTGCCAGTAGAGGGACAGGGTACGCCGGGGAGCTGTTTTTT.

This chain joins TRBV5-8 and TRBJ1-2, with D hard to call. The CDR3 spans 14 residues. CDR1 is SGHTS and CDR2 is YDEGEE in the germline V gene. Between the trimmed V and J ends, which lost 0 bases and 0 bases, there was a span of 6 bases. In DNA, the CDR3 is TGTGCCAGCAGCTTGGGGCCAGCTAACTATGGCTACACCTTC. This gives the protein CASSLGPANYGYTF. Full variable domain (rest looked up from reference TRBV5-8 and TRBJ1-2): EAGVTQSPTHLIKTRGQQATLRCSPISGHTSVYWYQQALGLGLQFLLWYDEGEERNRGNFPPRFSGRQFPNYSSELNVNALELEDSALYLCASSLGPANYGYTFGSGTRLTVV.

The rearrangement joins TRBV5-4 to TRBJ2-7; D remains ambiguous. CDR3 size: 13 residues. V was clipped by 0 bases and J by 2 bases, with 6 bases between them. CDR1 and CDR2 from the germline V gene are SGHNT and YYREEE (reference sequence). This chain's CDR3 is CASSLEVTYEQYF. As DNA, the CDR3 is TGTGCCAGCAGCTTGGAGGTTACCTACGAGCAGTACTTC. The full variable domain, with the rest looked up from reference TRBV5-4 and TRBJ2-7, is ETGVTQSPTHLIKTRGQQVTLRCSSQSGHNTVSWYQQALGQGPQFIFQYYREEENGRGNFPPRFSGLQFPNYSSELNVNALELDDSALYLCASSLEVTYEQYFGPGTRLTVT.

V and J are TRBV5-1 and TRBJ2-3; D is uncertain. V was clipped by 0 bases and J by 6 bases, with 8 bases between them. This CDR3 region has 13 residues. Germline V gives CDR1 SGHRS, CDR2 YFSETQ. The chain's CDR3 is CASSLGSGDTQYF. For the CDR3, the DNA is TGCGCCAGCAGCTTGGGTTCGGGTGATACGCAGTATTTT.